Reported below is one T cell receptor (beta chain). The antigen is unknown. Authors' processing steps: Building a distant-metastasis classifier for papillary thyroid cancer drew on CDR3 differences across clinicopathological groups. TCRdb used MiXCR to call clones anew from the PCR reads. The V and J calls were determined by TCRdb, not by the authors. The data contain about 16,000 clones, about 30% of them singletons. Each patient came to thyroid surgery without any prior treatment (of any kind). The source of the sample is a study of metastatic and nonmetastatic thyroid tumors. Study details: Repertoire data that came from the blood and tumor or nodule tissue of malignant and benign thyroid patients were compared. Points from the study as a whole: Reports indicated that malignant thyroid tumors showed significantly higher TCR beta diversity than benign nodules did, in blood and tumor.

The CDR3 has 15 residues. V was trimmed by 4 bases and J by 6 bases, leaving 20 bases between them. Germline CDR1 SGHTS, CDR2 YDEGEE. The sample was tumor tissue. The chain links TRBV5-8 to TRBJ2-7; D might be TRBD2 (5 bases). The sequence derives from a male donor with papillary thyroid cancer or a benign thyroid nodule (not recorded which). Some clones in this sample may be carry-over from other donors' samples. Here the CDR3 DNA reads TGTGCCAGCAGCCCGTCAGGCCCGCTACGGGGCGAGCAGTACTTC. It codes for CASSPSGPLRGEQYF.